These T cell receptor beta chains were read from a single sample in a study of technical replicates of blood from a handful of donors. The repertoire was sequenced with immunoSEQ multiplex PCR; TCRdb's copy has only in-frame clones and lacks some. The sample shows tens of thousands of clones, around 92% of them seen only once. Specimen: PBMCs. These TCRs come from a human donor in good health. Some clones in this sample may be carry-over from other donors' samples. Each CDR3 is given with its conserved first and last residue. D genes are given only for firm matches. Clone size, where shown, is once, few, many, or a class for clones that have expanded.

TRBJ1-4 | TRBV7-9 | 14 | NA | few | CASSLVSTNEKLFF | TGTGCCAGCAGCTTAGTATCAACTAATGAAAAACTGTTTTTT
TRBJ1-6 | TRBV6-1 | 15 | NA | NA | CASREAGLGNSPLHF | TGTGCCAGCAGGGAGGCGGGGCTGGGTAATTCACCCCTCCACTTT
TRBJ1-2 | TRBV6-5 | 13 | NA | NA | CASSYSPDYGYTF | TGTGCCAGCAGTTACTCGCCGGACTATGGCTACACCTTC
TRBJ1-1 | TRBV13 | 16 | NA | NA | CASSLSYGGANTEAFF | TGTGCCAGCAGCTTAAGTTACGGAGGAGCCAACACTGAAGCTTTCTTT
TRBJ2-7 | TRBV7-2 | 17 | TRBD2 | once | CASSLARLAGGSYEQYF | TGTGCCAGCAGCTTAGCGCGACTAGCGGGGGGATCCTACGAGCAGTACTTC
TRBJ2-7 | TRBV5-4 | 15 | NA | NA | CASSLPMGGVHEQYF | TGTGCCAGCAGCCTCCCAATGGGTGGAGTCCACGAGCAGTACTTC
TRBJ1-6 | TRBV27 | 15 | NA | NA | CASSLGTYGDSPLHF | TGTGCCAGCAGTTTAGGGACTTACGGGGATTCACCCCTCCACTTT
TRBJ2-7 | TRBV5-1 | 17 | TRBD1 | NA | CASSRAGGGQGVREQYF | TGCGCCAGCAGCCGGGCCGGGGGGGGACAGGGGGTACGCGAGCAGTACTTC
TRBJ2-7 | TRBV14 | 16 | TRBD2 | NA | CASSHVHRGETYEQYF | TGTGCCAGCAGCCACGTCCACCGGGGGGAAACCTACGAGCAGTACTTC
TRBJ2-2 | TRBV5-1 | 14 | NA | NA | CASSLDVATGELFF | TGCGCCAGCAGCTTGGATGTAGCCACCGGGGAGCTGTTTTTT
TRBJ1-2 | TRBV19 | 15 | NA | NA | CASSIVGQINYGYTF | TGTGCCAGTAGTATAGTAGGACAGATAAACTATGGCTACACCTTC
TRBJ1-3 | TRBV6-5 | 14 | NA | NA | CASRGARNGNTIYF | TGTGCCAGCAGGGGAGCCCGAAATGGAAACACCATATATTTT
TRBJ2-7 | TRBV14 | 12 | NA | NA | CASSLVLDEQYF | TGTGCCAGCAGCCTAGTCTTAGACGAGCAGTACTTC
TRBJ2-2 | TRBV5-6 | 16 | TRBD2 | NA | CASSLYSGPTDGELFF | TGTGCCAGCAGCTTATATAGCGGGCCCACGGACGGGGAGCTGTTTTTT
TRBJ2-7 | TRBV15 | 17 | TRBD2 | NA | CATSRDVAGPLSYEQYF | TGTGCCACCAGCAGAGATGTAGCGGGTCCGTTATCCTACGAGCAGTACTTC
TRBJ2-3 | TRBV19 | 16 | TRBD2 | once | CASSRRLAGDADTQYF | TGTGCCAGTAGTAGGAGACTAGCGGGAGATGCAGATACGCAGTATTTT